This T cell receptor beta chain was retrieved from a study of blood T cell repertoires in COVID-19. Across the whole study: The study drew acute and convalescent COVID-19 samples from the United States, Italy and Spain.

TCRdb's table, derived via immunoSEQ multiplex PCR, lists solely in-frame clones and lacks some. Of under 250,000 clones listed, 80% to 85% are singletons. This CDR3 spans 14 amino acids. CDR1 is LNHDA and CDR2 is SQIVND in the germline V gene (reference sequence). The V and J ends lost 5 bases and 3 bases, in that order; junction bases with no gene match: 3. Specimen: peripheral blood. This TCR was sampled from a man aged 50-60 years with active or convalescent COVID-19. The chain recombines TRBV19 with TRBJ2-1, with 8 nucleotides matching TRBD2. This CDR3 reads CASSQLADYNEQFF. The CDR3, as DNA: TGTGCCAGTAGTCAACTAGCGGACTACAATGAGCAGTTCTTC.